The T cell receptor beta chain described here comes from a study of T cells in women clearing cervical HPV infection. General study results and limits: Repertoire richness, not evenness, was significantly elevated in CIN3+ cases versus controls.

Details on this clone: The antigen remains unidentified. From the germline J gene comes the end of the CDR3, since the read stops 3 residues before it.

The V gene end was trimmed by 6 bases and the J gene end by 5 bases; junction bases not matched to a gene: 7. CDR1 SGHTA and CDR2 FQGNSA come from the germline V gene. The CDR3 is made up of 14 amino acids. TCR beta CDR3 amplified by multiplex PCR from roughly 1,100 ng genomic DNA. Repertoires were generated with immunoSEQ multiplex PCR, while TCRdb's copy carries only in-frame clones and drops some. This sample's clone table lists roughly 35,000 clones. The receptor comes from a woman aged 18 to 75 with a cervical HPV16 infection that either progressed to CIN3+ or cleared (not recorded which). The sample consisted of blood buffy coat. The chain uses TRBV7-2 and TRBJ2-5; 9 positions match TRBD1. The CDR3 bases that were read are TGTGCCAGCAGTATGGACAGGGGTCGGGAGACC. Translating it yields CASSMDRGRET. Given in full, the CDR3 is CASSMDRGRETQYF.